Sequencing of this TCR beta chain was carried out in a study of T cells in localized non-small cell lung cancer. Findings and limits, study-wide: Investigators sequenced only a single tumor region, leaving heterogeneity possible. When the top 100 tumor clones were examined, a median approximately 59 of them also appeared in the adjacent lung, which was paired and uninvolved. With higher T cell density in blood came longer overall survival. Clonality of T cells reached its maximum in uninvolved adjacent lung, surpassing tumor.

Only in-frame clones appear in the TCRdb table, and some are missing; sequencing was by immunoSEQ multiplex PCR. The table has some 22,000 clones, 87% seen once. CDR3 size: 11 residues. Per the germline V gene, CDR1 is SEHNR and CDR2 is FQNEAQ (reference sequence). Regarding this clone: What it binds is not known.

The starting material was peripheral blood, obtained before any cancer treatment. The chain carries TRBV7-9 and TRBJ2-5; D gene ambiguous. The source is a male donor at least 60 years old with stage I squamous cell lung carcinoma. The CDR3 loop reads CAGQVEETQYF. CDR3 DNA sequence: TGTGCAGGTCAGGTAGAAGAGACCCAGTACTTC. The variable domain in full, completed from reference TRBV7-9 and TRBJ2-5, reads DTGVSQNPRHKITKRGQNVTFRCDPISEHNRLYWYRQTLGQGPEFLTYFQNEAQLEKSRLLSDRFSAERPKGSFSTLEIQRTEQGDSAMYLCAGQVEETQYFGPGTRLLVL.